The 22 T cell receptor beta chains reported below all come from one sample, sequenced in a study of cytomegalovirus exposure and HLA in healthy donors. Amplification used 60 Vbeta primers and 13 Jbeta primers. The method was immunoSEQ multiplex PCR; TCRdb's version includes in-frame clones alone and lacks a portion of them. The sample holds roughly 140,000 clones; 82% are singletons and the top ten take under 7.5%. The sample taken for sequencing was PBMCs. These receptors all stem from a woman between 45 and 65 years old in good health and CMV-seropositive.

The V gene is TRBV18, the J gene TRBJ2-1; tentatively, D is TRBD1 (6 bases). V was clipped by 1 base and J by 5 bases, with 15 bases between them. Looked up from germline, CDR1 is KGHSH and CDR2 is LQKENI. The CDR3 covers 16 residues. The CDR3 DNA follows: TGTGCCAGCTCACCACTCCAGGGGAAGGGGGACAATGAGCAGTTCTTC. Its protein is CASSPLQGKGDNEQFF. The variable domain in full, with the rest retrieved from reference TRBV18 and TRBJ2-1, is NAGVMQNPRHLVRRRGQEARLRCSPMKGHSHVYWYRQLPEEGLKFMVYLQKENIIDESGMPKERFSAEFPKEGPSILRIQQVVRGDSAAYFCASSPLQGKGDNEQFFGPGTRLTVL.

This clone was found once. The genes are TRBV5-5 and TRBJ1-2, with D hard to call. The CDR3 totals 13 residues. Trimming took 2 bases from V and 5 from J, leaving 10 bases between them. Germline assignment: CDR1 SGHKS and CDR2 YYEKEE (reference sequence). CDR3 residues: CASSLREEYGYTF. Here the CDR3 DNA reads TGTGCCAGCAGCTTACGGGAGGAATATGGCTACACCTTC.

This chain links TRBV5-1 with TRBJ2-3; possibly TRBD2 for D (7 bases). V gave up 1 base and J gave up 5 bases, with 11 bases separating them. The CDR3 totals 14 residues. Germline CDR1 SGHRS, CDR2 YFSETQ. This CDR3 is CASSLTGREDTQYF. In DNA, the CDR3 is TGCGCCAGCAGCTTGACAGGGAGGGAAGATACGCAGTATTTT.

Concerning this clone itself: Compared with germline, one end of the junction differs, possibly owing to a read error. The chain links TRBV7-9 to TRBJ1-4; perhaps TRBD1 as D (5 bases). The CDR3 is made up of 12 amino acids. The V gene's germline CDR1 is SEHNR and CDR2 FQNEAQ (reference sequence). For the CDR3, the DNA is TGTTCCAGCAGCCTGACAGATGAAAAACTGTTTTTT. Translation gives CSSSLTDEKLFF.

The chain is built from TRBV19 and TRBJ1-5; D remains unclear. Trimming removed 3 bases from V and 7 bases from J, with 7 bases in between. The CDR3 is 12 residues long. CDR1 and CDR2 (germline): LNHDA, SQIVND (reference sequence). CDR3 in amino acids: CASSIHLQPQHF. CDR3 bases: TGTGCCAGTAGTATCCATCTACAGCCCCAGCATTTT.

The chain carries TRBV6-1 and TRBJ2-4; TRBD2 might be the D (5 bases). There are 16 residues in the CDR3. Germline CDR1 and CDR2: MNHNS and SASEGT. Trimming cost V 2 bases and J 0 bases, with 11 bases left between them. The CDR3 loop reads CASSERPAVAKNIQYF. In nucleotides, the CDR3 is TGTGCCAGCAGTGAAAGGCCAGCGGTAGCCAAAAACATTCAGTACTTC.

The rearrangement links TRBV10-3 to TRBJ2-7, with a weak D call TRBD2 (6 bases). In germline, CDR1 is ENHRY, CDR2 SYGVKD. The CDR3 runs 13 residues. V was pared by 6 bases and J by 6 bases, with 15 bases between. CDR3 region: CAIRGEVGGEQYF. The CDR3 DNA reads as TGTGCCATCAGGGGGGAGGTGGGGGGCGAGCAGTACTTC.

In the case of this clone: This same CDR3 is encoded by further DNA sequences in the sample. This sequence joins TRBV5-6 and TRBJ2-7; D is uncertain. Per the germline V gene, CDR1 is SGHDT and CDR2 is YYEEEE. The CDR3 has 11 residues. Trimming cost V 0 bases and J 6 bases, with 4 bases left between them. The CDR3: CASSLGAEQYF. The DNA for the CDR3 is TGTGCCAGCAGCTTGGGGGCCGAGCAGTACTTC.

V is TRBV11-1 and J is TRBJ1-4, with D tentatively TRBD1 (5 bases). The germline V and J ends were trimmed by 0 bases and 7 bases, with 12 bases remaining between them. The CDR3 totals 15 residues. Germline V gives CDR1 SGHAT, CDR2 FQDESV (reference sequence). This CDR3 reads CASSLADNGAEKLFF. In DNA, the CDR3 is TGTGCCAGCAGCTTAGCGGACAATGGTGCTGAAAAACTGTTTTTT.

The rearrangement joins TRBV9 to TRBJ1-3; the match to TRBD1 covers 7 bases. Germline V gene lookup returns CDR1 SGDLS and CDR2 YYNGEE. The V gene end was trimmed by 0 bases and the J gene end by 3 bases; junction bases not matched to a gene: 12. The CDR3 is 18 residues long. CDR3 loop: CASSVGPGGMNGGNTIYF. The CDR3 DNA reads TGTGCCAGCAGCGTAGGCCCAGGGGGGATGAACGGTGGAAACACCATATATTTT.

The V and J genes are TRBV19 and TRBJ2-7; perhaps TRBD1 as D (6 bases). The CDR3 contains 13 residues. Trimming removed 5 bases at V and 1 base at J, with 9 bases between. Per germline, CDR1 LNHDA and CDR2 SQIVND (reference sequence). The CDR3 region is CASSPTGSYEQYF. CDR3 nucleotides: TGTGCCAGTAGTCCTACAGGGTCCTACGAGCAGTACTTC.

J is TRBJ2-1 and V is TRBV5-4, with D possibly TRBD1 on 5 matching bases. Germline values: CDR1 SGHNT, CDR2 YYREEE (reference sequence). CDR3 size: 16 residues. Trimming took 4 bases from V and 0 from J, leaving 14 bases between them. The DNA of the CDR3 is TGTGCCAGCAGCCGCGACAGCCCGAGCTCCTACAATGAGCAGTTCTTC. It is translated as CASSRDSPSSYNEQFF.

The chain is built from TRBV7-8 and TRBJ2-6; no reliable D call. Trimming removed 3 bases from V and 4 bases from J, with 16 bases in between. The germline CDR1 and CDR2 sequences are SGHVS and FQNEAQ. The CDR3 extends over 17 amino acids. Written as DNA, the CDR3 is TGTGCCAGCAGCTTCAAACTGGGCACGCTGGGGGCCAACGTCCTGACTTTC. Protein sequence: CASSFKLGTLGANVLTF.

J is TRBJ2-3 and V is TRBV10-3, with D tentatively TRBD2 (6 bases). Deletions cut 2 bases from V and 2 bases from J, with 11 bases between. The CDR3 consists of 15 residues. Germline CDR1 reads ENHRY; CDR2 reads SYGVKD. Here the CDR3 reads CAISEGRGYTDTQYF. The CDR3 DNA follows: TGTGCCATCAGTGAGGGTCGGGGGTACACAGATACGCAGTATTTT.

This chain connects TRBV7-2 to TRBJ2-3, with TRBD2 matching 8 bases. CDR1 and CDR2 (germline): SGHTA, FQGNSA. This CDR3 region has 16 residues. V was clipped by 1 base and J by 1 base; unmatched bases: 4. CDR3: CASSLGTSIGTDTQYF. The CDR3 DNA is TGTGCCAGCAGCTTAGGGACTAGCATCGGCACAGATACGCAGTATTTT.

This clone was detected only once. For the CDR3, the DNA is TGTGCCAGCAAGCCTTGGGACAGCACCTACGAGCAGTACTTC. Its protein is CASKPWDSTYEQYF. This sequence joins TRBV25-1 and TRBJ2-7; 7 nucleotides line up with TRBD1. Germline values: CDR1 MGHDK, CDR2 SYGVNS. V lost 7 bases and J lost 2; bases outside the gene matches: 8. There are 14 residues in the CDR3.

The CDR3 is CASSPGQGASYEQYF. In nucleotides, the CDR3 is TGCGCCAGCAGCCCAGGACAGGGAGCCTCCTACGAGCAGTACTTC. V usage is TRBV4-1 and J usage is TRBJ2-7; TRBD1 agrees at 8 bases. V was clipped by 4 bases and J by 0 bases; unmatched bases: 5. Germline V lookup: CDR1 MGHRA, CDR2 YSYEKL. CDR3 length equals 15 residues.

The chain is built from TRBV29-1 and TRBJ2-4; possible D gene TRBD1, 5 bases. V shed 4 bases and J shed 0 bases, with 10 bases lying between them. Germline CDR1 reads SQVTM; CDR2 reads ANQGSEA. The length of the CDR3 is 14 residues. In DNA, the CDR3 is TGCAGCGTTGGAGACAGAGGAGCCAAAAACATTCAGTACTTC. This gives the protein CSVGDRGAKNIQYF.

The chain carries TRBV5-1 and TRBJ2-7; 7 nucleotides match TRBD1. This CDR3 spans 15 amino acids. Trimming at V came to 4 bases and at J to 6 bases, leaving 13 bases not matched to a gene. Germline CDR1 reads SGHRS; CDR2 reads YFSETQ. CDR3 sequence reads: CASSMGQLGKLEQYF. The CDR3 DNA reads TGCGCCAGCAGCATGGGACAGCTGGGGAAGCTCGAGCAGTACTTC.

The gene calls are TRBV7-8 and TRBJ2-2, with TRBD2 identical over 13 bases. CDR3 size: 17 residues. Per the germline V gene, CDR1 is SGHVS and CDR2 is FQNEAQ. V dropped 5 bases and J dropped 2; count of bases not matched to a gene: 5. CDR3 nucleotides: TGTGCCAGCAGCGGCGGACTAGCGGGGGCCAACACCGGGGAGCTGTTTTTT. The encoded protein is CASSGGLAGANTGELFF.

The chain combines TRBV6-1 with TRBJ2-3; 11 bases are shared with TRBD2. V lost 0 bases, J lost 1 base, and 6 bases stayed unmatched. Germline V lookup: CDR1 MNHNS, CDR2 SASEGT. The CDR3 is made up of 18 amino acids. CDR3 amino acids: CASSEAIAGGIGTDTQYF. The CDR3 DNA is TGTGCCAGCAGTGAAGCAATAGCGGGGGGGATCGGCACAGATACGCAGTATTTT.

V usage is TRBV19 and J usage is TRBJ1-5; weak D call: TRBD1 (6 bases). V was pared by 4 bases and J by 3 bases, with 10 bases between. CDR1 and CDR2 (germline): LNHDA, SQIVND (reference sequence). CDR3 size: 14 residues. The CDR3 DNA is TGTGCCAGTAGTAAGGACAGAAACAATCAGCCCCAGCATTTT. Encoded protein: CASSKDRNNQPQHF.